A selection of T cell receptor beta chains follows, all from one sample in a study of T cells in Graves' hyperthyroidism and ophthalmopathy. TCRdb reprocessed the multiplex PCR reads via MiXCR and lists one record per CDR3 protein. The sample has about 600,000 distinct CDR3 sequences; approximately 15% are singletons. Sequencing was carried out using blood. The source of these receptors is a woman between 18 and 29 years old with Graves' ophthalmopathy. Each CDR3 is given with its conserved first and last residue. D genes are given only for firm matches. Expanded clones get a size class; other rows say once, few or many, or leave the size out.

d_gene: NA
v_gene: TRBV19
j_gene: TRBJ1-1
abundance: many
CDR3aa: CASTPSWGDEAFF
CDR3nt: TGTGCCAGTACCCCCTCCTGGGGGGATGAAGCTTTCTTT

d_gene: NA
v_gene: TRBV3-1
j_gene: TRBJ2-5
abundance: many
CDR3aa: CASRHSGDFQETQYF
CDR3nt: TGTGCCAGCAGACATAGTGGGGATTTCCAAGAGACCCAGTACTTC

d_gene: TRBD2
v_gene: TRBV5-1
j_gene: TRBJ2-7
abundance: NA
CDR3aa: CASSPGLAGNFYEQYF
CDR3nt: TGCGCCAGCAGCCCGGGACTAGCGGGAAATTTCTACGAGCAGTACTTC

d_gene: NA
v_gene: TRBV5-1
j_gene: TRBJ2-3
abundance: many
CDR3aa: CASAVLGYTDTQYF
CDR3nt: TGCGCCAGCGCCGTACTAGGCTACACAGATACGCAGTATTTT

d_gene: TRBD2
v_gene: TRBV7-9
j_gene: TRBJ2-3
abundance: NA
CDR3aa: CASPSGSVGPDTQYF
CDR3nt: TGTGCCAGTCCTAGCGGGAGTGTGGGGCCAGATACGCAGTATTTT

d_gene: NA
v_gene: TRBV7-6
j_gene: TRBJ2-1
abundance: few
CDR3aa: CASSAYRASNYNEQFF
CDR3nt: TGTGCCAGCAGCGCATACAGGGCCTCCAACTACAATGAGCAGTTCTTC

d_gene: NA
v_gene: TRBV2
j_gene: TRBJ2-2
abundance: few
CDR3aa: CASRGDFNTGELFF
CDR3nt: TGTGCCAGCAGGGGGGACTTTAACACCGGGGAGCTGTTTTTT

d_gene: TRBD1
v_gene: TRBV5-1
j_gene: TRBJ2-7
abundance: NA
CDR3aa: CASSFSTGGNGYEQYF
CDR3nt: TGCGCCAGCAGCTTCTCTACAGGGGGAAATGGCTACGAGCAGTACTTC

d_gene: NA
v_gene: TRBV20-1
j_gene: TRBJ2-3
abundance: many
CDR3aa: CSARDLESTDTQYF
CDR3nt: TGCAGTGCTAGAGATCTGGAGAGCACAGATACGCAGTATTTT

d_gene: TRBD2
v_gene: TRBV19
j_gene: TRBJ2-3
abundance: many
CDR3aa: CASSYGTSTADTQYF
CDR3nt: TGTGCCAGTAGTTACGGGACTAGCACGGCAGATACGCAGTATTTT

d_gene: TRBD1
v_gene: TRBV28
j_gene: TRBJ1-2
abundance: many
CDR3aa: CASSPAGQDHNYGYTF
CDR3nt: TGTGCCAGCAGTCCTGCTGGACAGGACCACAACTATGGCTACACCTTC

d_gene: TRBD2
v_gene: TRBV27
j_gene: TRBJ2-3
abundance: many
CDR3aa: CASSPDSLAEYTDTQYF
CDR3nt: TGTGCCAGCAGTCCCGATAGCCTAGCGGAATACACAGATACGCAGTATTTT

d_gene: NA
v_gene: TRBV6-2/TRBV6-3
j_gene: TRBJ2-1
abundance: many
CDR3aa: CASRPTGRRIHEQFF
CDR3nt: TGTGCCAGCAGGCCGACAGGGAGGAGAATCCATGAGCAGTTCTTC

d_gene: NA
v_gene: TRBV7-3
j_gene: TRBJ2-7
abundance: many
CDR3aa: CASSSPGLDEQYF
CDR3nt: TGTGCCAGCAGCTCCCCGGGACTCGACGAGCAGTACTTC

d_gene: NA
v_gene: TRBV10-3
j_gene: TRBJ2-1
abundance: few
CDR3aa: CAISDVPNYNEQFF
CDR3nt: TGTGCCATCAGTGACGTCCCGAATTACAATGAGCAGTTCTTC

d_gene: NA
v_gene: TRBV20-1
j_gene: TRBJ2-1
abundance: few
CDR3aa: CSVRTPRGFSNEQFF
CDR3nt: TGCAGTGTTCGGACGCCTAGAGGCTTTAGTAATGAGCAGTTCTTC

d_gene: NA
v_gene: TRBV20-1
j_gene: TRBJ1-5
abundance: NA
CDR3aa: CSARQHSNQPQHF
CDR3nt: TGCAGTGCTCGCCAACATAGCAATCAGCCCCAGCATTTT

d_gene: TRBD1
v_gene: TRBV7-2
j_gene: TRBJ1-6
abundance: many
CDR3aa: CASSLLQGTDSPLHF
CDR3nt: TGTGCCAGCAGCCTGCTACAGGGGACTGATTCACCCCTCCACTTT

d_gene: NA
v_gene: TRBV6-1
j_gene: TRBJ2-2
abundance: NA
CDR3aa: CASSQAWGKGRNTGELFF
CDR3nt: TGTGCCAGCAGCCAAGCCTGGGGTAAGGGAAGGAACACCGGGGAGCTGTTTTTT

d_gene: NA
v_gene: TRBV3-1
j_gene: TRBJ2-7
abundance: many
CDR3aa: CASSQGGASYEQYF
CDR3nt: TGTGCCAGCAGCCAAGGTGGGGCTTCCTACGAGCAGTACTTC

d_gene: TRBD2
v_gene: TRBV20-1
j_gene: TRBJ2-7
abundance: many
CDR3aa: CSARDLEREGLVEQYF
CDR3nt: TGCAGTGCTAGAGATCTGGAGCGGGAGGGCCTAGTCGAGCAGTACTTC

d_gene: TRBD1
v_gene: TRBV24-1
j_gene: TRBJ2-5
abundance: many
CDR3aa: CATSGRTGLRETQYF
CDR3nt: TGTGCCACCAGTGGGCGGACAGGGCTTCGAGAGACCCAGTACTTC

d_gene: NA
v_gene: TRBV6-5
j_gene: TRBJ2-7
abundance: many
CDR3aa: CASSYIESSYEQYF
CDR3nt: TGTGCCAGCAGTTACATAGAGAGCTCCTACGAGCAGTACTTC

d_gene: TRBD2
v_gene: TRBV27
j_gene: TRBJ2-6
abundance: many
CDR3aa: CASSSYRTSVSSGANVLTF
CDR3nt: TGTGCCAGCAGTTCTTACCGGACTAGCGTAAGCTCTGGGGCCAACGTCCTGACTTTC

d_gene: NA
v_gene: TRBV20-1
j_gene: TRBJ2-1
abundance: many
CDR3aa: CSATPTEQGEQFF
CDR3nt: TGCAGTGCTACCCCCACGGAGCAGGGTGAGCAGTTCTTC

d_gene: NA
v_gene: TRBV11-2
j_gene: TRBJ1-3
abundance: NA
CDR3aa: CASSLEQTSGNTIYF
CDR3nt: TGTGCCAGCAGCTTAGAACAGACCTCTGGAAACACCATATATTTT

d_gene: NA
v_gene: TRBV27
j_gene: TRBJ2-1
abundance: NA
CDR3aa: CASSVGLGVSNEQFF
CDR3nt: TGTGCCAGCAGTGTGGGGTTGGGGGTGAGTAATGAGCAGTTCTTC

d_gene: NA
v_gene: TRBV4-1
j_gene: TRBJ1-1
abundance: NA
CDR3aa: CASSLWGKTEAFF
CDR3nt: TGCGCCAGCAGCCTATGGGGTAAGACTGAAGCTTTCTTT

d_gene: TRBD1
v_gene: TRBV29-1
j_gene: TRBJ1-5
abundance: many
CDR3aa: CSVAQGIGQPQHF
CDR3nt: TGCAGCGTGGCACAGGGGATTGGGCAGCCCCAGCATTTT

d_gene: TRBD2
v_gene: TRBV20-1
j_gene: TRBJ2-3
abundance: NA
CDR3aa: CSARLPSGRAMLDTDTQYF
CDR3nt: TGCAGTGCTAGACTCCCTAGCGGGAGGGCCATGTTGGATACAGATACGCAGTATTTT

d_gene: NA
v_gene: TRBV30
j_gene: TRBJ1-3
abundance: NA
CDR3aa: CACQGVSGNTIYF
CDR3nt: TGTGCCTGCCAAGGAGTCTCTGGAAACACCATATATTTT

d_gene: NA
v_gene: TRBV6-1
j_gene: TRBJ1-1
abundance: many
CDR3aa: CASSEASGDLTEAFF
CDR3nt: TGTGCCAGCAGTGAAGCTTCAGGGGATCTCACTGAAGCTTTCTTT

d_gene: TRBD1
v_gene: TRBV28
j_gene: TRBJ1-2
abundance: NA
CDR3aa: CASSLQGPTYYGYTF
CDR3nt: TGTGCCAGCAGCCTACAGGGGCCGACCTACTATGGCTACACCTTC

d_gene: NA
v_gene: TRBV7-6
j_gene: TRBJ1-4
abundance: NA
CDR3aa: CASSLWTPATNEKLFF
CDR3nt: TGTGCCAGCAGCTTATGGACCCCTGCAACTAATGAAAAACTGTTTTTT

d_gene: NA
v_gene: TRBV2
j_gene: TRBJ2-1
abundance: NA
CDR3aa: CASSVDRNEQFF
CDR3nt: TGTGCCAGCAGTGTGGACCGAAATGAGCAGTTCTTC

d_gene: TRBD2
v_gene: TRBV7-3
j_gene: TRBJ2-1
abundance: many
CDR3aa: CASSLMASGTNEQFF
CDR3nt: TGTGCCAGCAGCTTAATGGCTAGCGGGACTAATGAGCAGTTCTTC

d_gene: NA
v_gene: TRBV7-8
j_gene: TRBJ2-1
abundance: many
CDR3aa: CASSLERGGLYNEQFF
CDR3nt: TGTGCCAGCAGCTTAGAGAGGGGAGGACTTTACAATGAGCAGTTCTTC

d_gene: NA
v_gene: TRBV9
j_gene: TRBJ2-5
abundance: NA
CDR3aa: CASSVEGVQETQYF
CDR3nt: TGTGCCAGCAGCGTAGAAGGGGTCCAAGAGACCCAGTACTTC